Presented here are 19 T cell receptor beta chains from one specimen sequenced in a study of blood T cell repertoires in COVID-19. The data were produced by immunoSEQ multiplex PCR, yet TCRdb's version contains in-frame clones alone and is incomplete. The table has 250,000 to 350,000 clones, roughly 90% seen once. Sequencing input: peripheral blood. All receptors derive from a woman in her thirties or forties who had recovered from COVID-19.

The chain joins TRBV2 to TRBJ1-2; 9 nucleotides line up with TRBD1. V shed 8 bases, J shed 2 bases, and the junction held 3 bases outside the gene matches. Germline V lookup: CDR1 SNHLY, CDR2 FYNNEI. The CDR3 is 13 residues long. The CDR3 coding sequence is TGTGCCAGCGACAGGGGGTCCAACTATGGCTACACCTTC. Translation gives CASDRGSNYGYTF.

The chain joins TRBV30 to TRBJ2-7, with TRBD2 matching 8 bases. J was trimmed by 4 bases and V by 1 base; bases with no gene match: 3. This CDR3 spans 13 amino acids. From germline, CDR1 is GTSNPN and CDR2 SVGIG (reference sequence). In DNA form, the CDR3 reads TGTGCCTGGAGTGCCCCGGGGGGGTACGAGCAGTACTTC. This translates into CAWSAPGGYEQYF. Full variable domain (missing parts from reference TRBV30 and TRBJ2-7): SQTIHQWPATLVQPVGSPLSLECTVEGTSNPNLYWYRQAAGRGLQLLFYSVGIGQISSEVPQNLSASRPQDRQFILSSKKLLLSDSGFYLCAWSAPGGYEQYFGPGTRLTVT.

This rearrangement joins TRBV18 to TRBJ1-1; D ambiguous. The V and J ends lost 6 bases and 3 bases respectively, with 11 bases between them. Germline CDR1 reads KGHSH; CDR2 reads LQKENI. This CDR3 comprises 13 residues. CDR3 coding DNA: TGTGCCAGCTCTATAACCGGGGACACTGAAGCTTTCTTT. It encodes CASSITGDTEAFF.

V gene TRBV5-1 combines with J gene TRBJ1-4, with TRBD1 matching 12 bases. Germline trimming cut 0 bases from V and 8 bases from J; bases unmatched to any gene: 11. The germline CDR1 and CDR2 sequences are SGHRS and YFSETQ. The CDR3 is 18 amino acids. The CDR3 sequence: CASSLAGTGGTREEKLFF. CDR3 nucleotide sequence: TGCGCCAGCAGCTTGGCCGGGACAGGGGGCACCAGGGAGGAAAAACTGTTTTTT.

The rearrangement links TRBV28 to TRBJ2-7; 12 nucleotides agree with TRBD1. Losses at the gene ends were 10 bases for V and 3 bases for J; bases not matched to a gene: 7. Germline V gene sequence: CDR1 MDHEN, CDR2 SYDVKM. The CDR3 has 14 residues. CDR3: CATRGTGGLYEQYF. DNA of the CDR3: TGTGCCACCCGCGGGACAGGGGGCCTCTACGAGCAGTACTTC. Full variable domain (missing parts from reference TRBV28 and TRBJ2-7): DVKVTQSSRYLVKRTGEKVFLECVQDMDHENMFWYRQDPGLGLRLIYFSYDVKMKEKGDIPEGYSVSREKKERFSLILESASTNQTSMYLCATRGTGGLYEQYFGPGTRLTVT.

This clone was detected a few times. This chain uses TRBV10-1 with TRBJ1-1, with D maybe TRBD1 (6 bases). Germline V gene lookup returns CDR1 WNHNN and CDR2 SYGVQD (reference sequence). This CDR3 comprises 14 residues. V was trimmed by 7 bases and J by 1 base, leaving 13 bases between them. The CDR3 sequence: CASTRTVPNTEAFF. Here the CDR3 DNA reads TGCGCCAGCACACGGACAGTTCCGAACACTGAAGCTTTCTTT.

The V call is TRBV6-2 or TRBV6-3, the J call TRBJ2-3; 13 bases line up with TRBD2. The CDR3 is made up of 18 amino acids. J was trimmed by 4 bases and V by 4 bases; bases with no gene match: 11. Germline V gene data show CDR1 as MNHEY and CDR2 as SVGEGT. In nucleotides, the CDR3 is TGTGCCAGCAGTTCCGTATCCGGACTAGCGGGAGTGGCAGATACGCAGTATTTT. Protein sequence: CASSSVSGLAGVADTQYF.

The chain combines TRBV7-8 with TRBJ2-1, with 8 bases lining up with TRBD2. CDR3 size: 16 residues. V gave up 0 bases and J gave up 6 bases; unmatched junction bases: 7. The V gene's germline CDR1 is SGHVS and CDR2 FQNEAQ. In DNA form, the CDR3 reads TGTGCCAGCAGCTTAGCGGCGGGAGGACCGCTCAATGAGCAGTTCTTC. Its translation: CASSLAAGGPLNEQFF.

This clone was observed once. The chain has TRBV24-1 and TRBJ2-5; a possible D gene is TRBD2 (6 bases). Germline assignment: CDR1 KGHDR and CDR2 SFDVKD. The CDR3 sequence is 13 residues long. V lost 4 bases and J 5 bases, leaving 10 bases between the germline ends. CDR3 residues: CATSEGGVETQYF. The DNA for the CDR3 is TGTGCCACCAGTGAAGGAGGGGTGGAGACCCAGTACTTC.

The chain employs TRBV6-1 and TRBJ2-2; a possible D gene is TRBD2 (6 bases). CDR3 length equals 18 residues. With 0 bases removed from V and 0 bases from J, the gap between germline ends came to 14 bases. Germline CDR1 MNHNS, CDR2 SASEGT. CDR3 residues: CASSEAPGGVPNTGELFF. For the CDR3, the DNA is TGTGCCAGCAGTGAAGCCCCCGGAGGGGTCCCGAACACCGGGGAGCTGTTTTTT.

The chain employs TRBV3-1 (or the pseudogene TRBV3-2) and TRBJ1-1; D remains ambiguous. There are 15 residues in the CDR3. CDR1 and CDR2 (germline): LGHDT, YNNKEL (reference sequence). V was pared by 1 base and J by 4 bases, with 13 bases between. For the CDR3, the DNA is TGTGCCAGCAGCCAAGGGCGGCCGGGGAGCACTGAAGCTTTCTTT. Translation: CASSQGRPGSTEAFF.

A single count supports this clone. The chain employs TRBV3-1 (or the pseudogene TRBV3-2) and TRBJ2-7; D remains ambiguous. The germline V and J ends were trimmed by 4 bases and 4 bases, with 11 bases remaining between them. Germline V gives CDR1 LGHDT, CDR2 YNNKEL (reference sequence). The CDR3 length is 13 residues. The CDR3 DNA is TGTGCCAGCAGCCGCGGTGAGTGGTACGAGCAGTACTTC. Protein: CASSRGEWYEQYF.

The table lists this clone with a few counts. The chain employs TRBV5-1 and TRBJ2-1; 10 positions agree with TRBD2. The CDR3 extends over 14 amino acids. The germline gives CDR1 SGHRS, CDR2 YFSETQ. J was trimmed by 14 bases and V by 0 bases; bases with no gene match: 8. The CDR3 loop is CASSLGRGLAEEFF. As DNA, the CDR3 is TGCGCCAGCAGCTTGGGCCGCGGACTAGCGGAGGAGTTCTTC.

V is TRBV9 and J is TRBJ2-7; 10 nucleotides align to TRBD2. CDR1 and CDR2 from the germline V gene are SGDLS and YYNGEE. V dropped 4 bases and J dropped 3; count of bases not matched to a gene: 7. This CDR3 has 15 residues. The CDR3 region has the DNA TGTGCCAGCAGCATTGGGACTAGCGCTGTCTACGAGCAGTACTTC. Translating it yields CASSIGTSAVYEQYF. The whole variable domain, remainder taken from reference TRBV9 and TRBJ2-7, is DSGVTQTPKHLITATGQRVTLRCSPRSGDLSVYWYQQSLDQGLQFLIQYYNGEERAKGNILERFSAQQFPDLHSELNLSSLELGDSALYFCASSIGTSAVYEQYFGPGTRLTVT.

V usage is TRBV6-1 and J usage is TRBJ2-7; D gene ambiguous. V lost 0 bases to trimming and J lost 6 bases, with 6 bases between them. CDR1 and CDR2 (germline): MNHNS, SASEGT. This CDR3 is built from 12 residues. The CDR3 loop is CASSEAPSEQYF. For the CDR3, the DNA is TGTGCCAGCAGTGAAGCCCCGTCCGAGCAGTACTTC.

The table lists this clone with a few counts. Here the CDR3 reads CASTTGDRQPQHF. Written as DNA, the CDR3 is TGTGCCAGCACTACAGGGGACCGGCAGCCCCAGCATTTT. The chain employs TRBV18 and TRBJ1-5, with 7 bases fitting TRBD1. This CDR3 region has 13 residues. Trimming removed 8 bases from V and 7 bases from J; junction bases left unmatched: 8. The germline gives CDR1 KGHSH, CDR2 LQKENI. Full variable domain (rest looked up from reference TRBV18 and TRBJ1-5): NAGVMQNPRHLVRRRGQEARLRCSPMKGHSHVYWYRQLPEEGLKFMVYLQKENIIDESGMPKERFSAEFPKEGPSILRIQQVVRGDSAAYFCASTTGDRQPQHFGDGTRLSIL.

The chain uses TRBV5-5 and TRBJ2-5; a weak D match, TRBD1 (6 bases). This CDR3 has 15 residues. V was pared by 0 bases and J by 5 bases, with 14 bases between. Germline lookup yields CDR1 SGHKS and CDR2 YYEKEE (reference sequence). Written as DNA, the CDR3 is TGTGCCAGCAGCTTGGTCCCAACAGGGCTGGAGACCCAGTACTTC. Protein sequence: CASSLVPTGLETQYF.

The chain combines TRBV11-2 with TRBJ1-6; 10 nucleotides match TRBD1. CDR3 length equals 17 residues. Germline loops: CDR1 SGHAT, CDR2 FQNNGV. V gave up 4 bases and J gave up 7 bases; unmatched junction bases: 10. The CDR3, as DNA: TGTGCCAGCAGCTCCCTCGCGGACAGGGGGTTGAATTCACCCCTCCACTTT. This codes for CASSSLADRGLNSPLHF. The full variable domain, rest sourced from reference TRBV11-2 and TRBJ1-6, is EAGVAQSPRYKIIEKRQSVAFWCNPISGHATLYWYQQILGQGPKLLIQFQNNGVVDDSQLPKDRFSAERLKGVDSTLKIQPAKLEDSAVYLCASSSLADRGLNSPLHFGNGTRLTVT.

This rearrangement joins TRBV2 to TRBJ1-2; TRBD1 aligns across 8 bases. The germline gives CDR1 SNHLY, CDR2 FYNNEI. This CDR3 has 14 amino acids. Trimming removed 5 bases from V and 4 bases from J; junction bases left unmatched: 6. Written as DNA, the CDR3 is TGTGCCAGCAGTCTTGGACAGGGAGGCTATGGCTACACCTTC. Translated: CASSLGQGGYGYTF.